Listed below are T cell receptor beta chains from one sample, sequenced in a study of T cell changes during pregnancy in multiple sclerosis. Clones were read by immunoSEQ multiplex PCR, and TCRdb kept only the in-frame ones, dropping some. The table has approximately 40,000 clones, 80% to 90% seen once; the top ten hold more than 0.55%. This specimen was CD4+ T cells from peripheral blood mononuclear cells, taken before pregnancy. These receptors came from a female donor with multiple sclerosis, enrolled in a pregnancy study. CDR3s include the opening cysteine and the closing phenylalanine or tryptophan. A D gene is named only where the DNA matches it firmly. Some rows have no size entry. The others give once, few or many, or a class for an expanded clone.

>TRBV5-5|.|.|TRBJ1-2
TGTGCCAGCAGCTTCGCCCCCACAGATCCCAACTATGGCTACACCTTC
CASSFAPTDPNYGYTF
>TRBV12-5|.|.|TRBJ2-1
TGTGCTAGTGGTTTGGCACTCAATGAGCAGTTCTTC
CASGLALNEQFF
>TRBV7-2|.|.|TRBJ2-2
TGTGCCAGCAGCCTCTGGGGTCCGGGGACCGGGGAGCTGTTTTTT
CASSLWGPGTGELFF
>TRBV4-3|.|.|TRBJ1-2
TGCGCCAGCAGCCTAGGTGACAGACCCTATGGCTACACCTTC
CASSLGDRPYGYTF
>TRBV10-3|.|.|TRBJ2-2
TGTGCCATCAGAAGACTAGTGACCGGGGAGCTGTTTTTT
CAIRRLVTGELFF
>TRBV5-1|.|TRBD1|TRBJ1-2
TGCGCCAGCAGTATGTCCTGGGGACAGCCTAACTATGGCTACACCTTC
CASSMSWGQPNYGYTF
>TRBV7-9|.|.|TRBJ2-1
TGTGCCAGCAGCACAGTAGGAAGATACAATGAGCAGTTCTTC
CASSTVGRYNEQFF
>TRBV7-2|.|.|TRBJ1-1
TGTGCCAGCAGCCCGGCGGGGGGCACTGAAGCTTTCTTT
CASSPAGGTEAFF
>TRBV6-1|.|.|TRBJ1-2
TGTGCCAGCAGTGAAGTTGCAGTCTATGGCTACACCTTC
CASSEVAVYGYTF
>TRBV5-1|.|.|TRBJ1-4
TGCGCCAGCAGCCCCAGGGGTATGGGTGAAAAACTGTTCTTT
CASSPRGMGEKLFF
>TRBV18|.|TRBD1|TRBJ1-2
TGTGCCAGCTCACCCCGGACAGGTTCCTCCTATGGCTACACCTTC
CASSPRTGSSYGYTF
>TRBV19|.|TRBD1|TRBJ2-6
TGTGCCAGTAGTCCCGGGACAGGGCGTGGGGCCAACGTCCTGACTTTC
CASSPGTGRGANVLTF
>TRBV2|.|.|TRBJ2-2
TGTGCCAGCAGTGGGCGGGACCGGGGCACCGGGGAGCTGTTTTTT
CASSGRDRGTGELFF
>TRBV7-6|.|TRBD2|TRBJ2-1
TGTGCCAGCAGCCGCGCGGGGGACCCGGACAATGAGCAGTTCTTC
CASSRAGDPDNEQFF
>TRBV6-5|.|TRBD1|TRBJ1-2
TGTGCCAGCAGCCCCAGACAGGGTAACTATGGCTACACCTTC
CASSPRQGNYGYTF
>TRBV19|.|TRBD1|TRBJ1-5
TGTGCCAGTAGTAGACGGACAGGGGAGAATCAGCCCCAGCATTTT
CASSRRTGENQPQHF
>TRBV6-5|.|TRBD1|TRBJ1-2
TGTGCCAGCAGTTACGGTGACAGGGTGCATGGGGGCTACACCTTC
CASSYGDRVHGGYTF
>TRBV27|.|.|TRBJ2-3
TGTGCCAGCAGGACACGACGTTCTAGCACAGATACGCAGTATTTT
CASRTRRSSTDTQYF
>TRBV30|.|.|TRBJ2-1
TGTGCCTGGAGTATCGGGGGATCCGACAATGAGCAGTTCTTC
CAWSIGGSDNEQFF
>TRBV2|.|.|TRBJ1-5
TGTGCCAGCAGTGCAGGGCTCTATCAGCCCCAGCATTTT
CASSAGLYQPQHF
>TRBV10-1|.|TRBD1|TRBJ1-1
TGCGCCAGCAGTTCGGACAGGGAAGGAGCTTTCTTT
CASSSDREGAFF
>TRBV5-1|few|TRBD1|TRBJ2-7
TGCGCCAGCAGCTTGGGGGGACAGGGTACCTACGAGCAGTACTTC
CASSLGGQGTYEQYF
>TRBV15|.|TRBD1|TRBJ2-7
TGTGCCACCAGCAGAGGGGACAGGCAGGCCTACGAGCAGTACTTC
CATSRGDRQAYEQYF